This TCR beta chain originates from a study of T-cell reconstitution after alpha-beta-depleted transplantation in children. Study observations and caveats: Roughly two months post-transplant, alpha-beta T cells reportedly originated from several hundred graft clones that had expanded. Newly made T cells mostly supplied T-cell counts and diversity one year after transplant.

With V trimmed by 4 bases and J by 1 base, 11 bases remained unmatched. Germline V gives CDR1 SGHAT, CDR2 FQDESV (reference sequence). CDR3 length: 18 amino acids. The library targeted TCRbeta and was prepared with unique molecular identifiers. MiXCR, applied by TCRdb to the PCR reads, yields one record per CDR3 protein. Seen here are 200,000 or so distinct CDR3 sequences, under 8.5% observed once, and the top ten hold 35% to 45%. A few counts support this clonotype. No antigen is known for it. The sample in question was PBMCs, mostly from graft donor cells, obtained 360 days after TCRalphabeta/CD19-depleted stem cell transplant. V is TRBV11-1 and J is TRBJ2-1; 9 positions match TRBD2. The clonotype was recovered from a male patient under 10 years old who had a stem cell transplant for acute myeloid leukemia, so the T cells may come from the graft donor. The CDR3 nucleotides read TGTGCCAGCAGCTCCCTCCGGGGCGGGAGGGGGTCCTACAATGAGCAGTTCTTC. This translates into CASSSLRGGRGSYNEQFF.